This record looks at one T cell receptor beta chain sequence and its context. V was pared by 1 base and J by 7 bases, with 14 bases between. Germline CDR1 is MGHRA and CDR2 is YSYEKL. This CDR3 comprises 16 residues. The sample comes from a study of vaccination and CD4 T cells after COVID-19. Each CDR3 protein is one row after TCRdb ran MiXCR on the PCR reads. This repertoire shows 21,000 or so distinct CDR3 sequences, roughly 62% found once; its top ten account for around 1.1%. Dates of PCR positivity, March to December 2020, preceded the US Alpha, Beta and Delta variants. The sequence was collected from a human donor who had recovered from COVID-19. The source material was CD4+ T cells from blood, sampled before SARS-CoV-2 vaccination. J is TRBJ1-6 and V is TRBV4-1; D is unclear. CDR3 nucleotide sequence: TGCGCCAGCAGCCAAGCACTCGGCCAGGCAAATTCACCCCTCCACTTT. It yields the protein CASSQALGQANSPLHF.